The rows below give T cell receptor beta chains drawn from one sample of a study of T-cell memory formation after mild COVID-19. Each CDR3 protein gets one entry after TCRdb re-called the 5' RACE reads with MiXCR. The sample holds about 110,000 distinct CDR3 sequences; 15% to 20% are singletons and the top ten take 5% to 7%. The sequenced material came from PBMCs or a T cell subset sorted from them (not recorded which). The receptors originated from a man aged 18 to 30 who had mild COVID-19 (a few samples of this study predate the infection). Cell type and time point are not known. CDR3s include the opening cysteine and the closing phenylalanine or tryptophan. The D gene is left open where the match is weak. Not every row has a clone size; where given, it reads once, few, many or a size class.

j_call,clone_size,v_call,d_call,cdr3_nt,cdr3_aa
TRBJ2-2,.,TRBV6-1,TRBD2,TGTGCCAGCAGTGAAGAGGGACCTGAGGGACTAGGATTCACCGGGGAGCTGTTTTTT,CASSEEGPEGLGFTGELFF
TRBJ2-5,.,TRBV7-2,TRBD2,TGTGCCAGCCAGACTAGCGGGGGGGCTGGAGAGACCCAGTACTTC,CASQTSGGAGETQYF
TRBJ1-5,.,TRBV7-9,.,TGTGCCATCGAGGGGGGGCGCGGTCAGCCCCAGCATTTT,CAIEGGRGQPQHF
TRBJ2-1,many,TRBV4-1,TRBD2,TGCGCCAGCAGCAACGGGGGGGCCTTACCTGGGAATGAGCAGTTCTTC,CASSNGGALPGNEQFF
TRBJ1-2,.,TRBV7-9,TRBD1,TGTGCCAGCAGCAGGGGACAGCCCTATGGCTACACCTTC,CASSRGQPYGYTF
TRBJ1-1,.,TRBV7-9,TRBD1,TGTGCCAGCAGCCCGGACAGGGACGCTTTCTTT,CASSPDRDAFF
TRBJ2-2,.,TRBV29-1,TRBD1,TGCAGCGTTCGACCGGGACAGGGGAACACCGGGGAGCTGTTTTTT,CSVRPGQGNTGELFF
TRBJ1-3,few,TRBV3-1,.,TGTGCCAGCAGCCAAGAGGCCAGGGTGGATCGAAACACCATATATTTT,CASSQEARVDRNTIYF
TRBJ1-6,.,TRBV12-3/TRBV12-4,TRBD1,TGTGCCAGCAGTTTCGACAGGGGGGAAGATTCACCCCTCCACTTT,CASSFDRGEDSPLHF
TRBJ2-1,.,TRBV20-1,TRBD1,TGCAGTGCTAGAAAACATTTGGACAGGTCCTCCTACAATGAGCAGTTCTTC,CSARKHLDRSSYNEQFF
TRBJ2-1,.,TRBV20-1,TRBD2,TGCAGTGCTAGCCCCCTATCCGGGACTAGCGGGGGAGATGAGCAGTTCTTC,CSASPLSGTSGGDEQFF
TRBJ2-2,few,TRBV28,TRBD1,TGTGCCAGCGTCTCCGGGACAGAGAACACCGGGGAGCTGTTTTTT,CASVSGTENTGELFF
TRBJ2-5,few,TRBV5-1,.,TGCGCCAGCAGCTTGTTAGGGGGGGCCACGGAGACCCAGTACTTC,CASSLLGGATETQYF
TRBJ1-2,.,TRBV6-5,TRBD1,TGTGCCAGCAGAATGGACAGGGGAGGTGGCTACACCTTC,CASRMDRGGGYTF
TRBJ1-2,.,TRBV14,TRBD1,TGTGCCAGCAGCCTACACGCCGGGACAGGGAGGGGCTACACCTTC,CASSLHAGTGRGYTF
TRBJ2-3,.,TRBV20-1,.,TGCAGTGCCGTTCGCGCGAGCACAGATACGCAGTATTTT,CSAVRASTDTQYF
TRBJ2-1,.,TRBV9,TRBD1,TGTGCCAGCAGCGGCCGGGACAGGGTATACCATGAGCAGTTCTTC,CASSGRDRVYHEQFF
TRBJ2-6,.,TRBV7-9,TRBD1,TGTGCCAGCAGGCCCGGGACAGGGGTTTCAGGGGCCAACGTCCTGACTTTC,CASRPGTGVSGANVLTF
TRBJ1-6,.,TRBV12-3/TRBV12-4,.,TGTGCCAGCAGTTTGTTGGGGTATAGTAATTCACCCCTCCACTTT,CASSLLGYSNSPLHF
TRBJ1-4,.,TRBV5-1,.,TGCGCCAGCAGCCCGACCCAGGGAAATGAAAAACTGTTTTTT,CASSPTQGNEKLFF
TRBJ2-5,few,TRBV7-2,TRBD2,TGTGCCAGCAGCGTAGCGGGGGAGACCCAGTACTTC,CASSVAGETQYF
TRBJ1-1,.,TRBV5-1,.,TGCGCCAGCAGCCCCCAAAACTTTCAGAACACTGAAGCTTTCTTT,CASSPQNFQNTEAFF
TRBJ2-3,.,TRBV7-3,.,TGTGCCAGCAGCGTGGGGATGATCGGGACAGATACGCAGTATTTT,CASSVGMIGTDTQYF
TRBJ2-5,few,TRBV9,.,TGTGCCAGCAGCACGGGTCGGGAGACCCAGTACTTC,CASSTGRETQYF
TRBJ1-2,few,TRBV7-2,.,TGTGCCAGCAGCCCTCACTCAGGGGCTAACTATGGCTACACCTTC,CASSPHSGANYGYTF
TRBJ2-3,.,TRBV7-3,.,TGTGCCAGCAGCTGGGTTAGCACAGATACGCAGTATTTT,CASSWVSTDTQYF
TRBJ2-1,few,TRBV30,.,TGTGCCTGGAGTGTCCAGGGGATCGATGAGCAGTTCTTC,CAWSVQGIDEQFF
TRBJ2-7,few,TRBV12-3/TRBV12-4,TRBD2,TGTGCCAGCAGTTCGGGGGGGAGCTCCTACGAGCAGTACTTC,CASSSGGSSYEQYF